This T cell receptor (beta chain) was captured by sequencing in a study of blood T cell repertoires in COVID-19. Study-wide context: PBMCs, B-cell-depleted T cells, or T cells provided the cDNA or gDNA that made up the material.

Generated by immunoSEQ multiplex PCR, the TCRdb table keeps only in-frame clones and is missing some. In the table there are 150,000 to 200,000 clones, about nine tenths of which are singletons. Those who participated ranged in age from roughly 18 to 90 years and resided in 24 US areas. In Cohort 3, a recovered donor had either two negative PCRs, clearance, or symptom resolution. Germline lookup yields CDR1 SNHLY and CDR2 FYNNEI. The length of the CDR3 is 15 residues. Germline trimming cut 6 bases from V and 9 bases from J; bases unmatched to any gene: 15. The specimen sequenced was PBMCs or T cells enriched from blood (not recorded which). The chain is built from TRBV2 and TRBJ2-7; TRBD1 matches at 9 bases. This receptor was obtained from a woman aged 18-29 years who had recovered from COVID-19. The CDR3, as DNA: TGTGCCAGCAGACCCCAAACAGGGGGCGGGCTCAGGCAGTACTTC. Amino acid sequence: CASRPQTGGGLRQYF.